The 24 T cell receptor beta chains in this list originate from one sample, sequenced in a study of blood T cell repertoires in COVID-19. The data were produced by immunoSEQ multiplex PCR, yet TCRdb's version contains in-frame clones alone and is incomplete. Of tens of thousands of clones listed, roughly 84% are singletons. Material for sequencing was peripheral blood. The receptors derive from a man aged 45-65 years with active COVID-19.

The CDR3 DNA reads as TGTGCCAGCAGCCAAGCCCGGGGCGGGGGGATTTCCAGTGAGCAGTTCTTC. Residues: CASSQARGGGISSEQFF. The rearrangement links TRBV3-1 (or the pseudogene TRBV3-2) to TRBJ2-1; 8 bases align to TRBD2. Germline V gene data show CDR1 as LGHDT and CDR2 as YNNKEL (reference sequence). J was trimmed by 9 bases and V by 1 base; bases with no gene match: 14. The CDR3 covers 17 residues.

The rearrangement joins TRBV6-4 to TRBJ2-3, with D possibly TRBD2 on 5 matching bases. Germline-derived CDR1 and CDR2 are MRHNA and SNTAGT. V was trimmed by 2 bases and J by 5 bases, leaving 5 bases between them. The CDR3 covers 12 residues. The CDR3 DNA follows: TGTGCCAGCAGTGACGAGGGAGATACGCAGTATTTT. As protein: CASSDEGDTQYF.

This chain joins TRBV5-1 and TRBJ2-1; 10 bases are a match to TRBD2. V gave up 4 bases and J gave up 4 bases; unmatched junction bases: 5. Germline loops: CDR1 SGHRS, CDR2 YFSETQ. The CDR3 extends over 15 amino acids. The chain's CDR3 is CASSPVAGGYNEQFF. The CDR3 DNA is TGCGCCAGCAGCCCAGTAGCGGGAGGTTACAATGAGCAGTTCTTC.

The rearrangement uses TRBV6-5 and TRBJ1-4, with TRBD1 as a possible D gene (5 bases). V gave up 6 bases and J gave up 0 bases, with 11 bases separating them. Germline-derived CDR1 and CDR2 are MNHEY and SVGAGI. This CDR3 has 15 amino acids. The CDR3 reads CASSLTASTNEKLFF. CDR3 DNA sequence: TGTGCCAGCAGCCTGACAGCCTCAACTAATGAAAAACTGTTTTTT.

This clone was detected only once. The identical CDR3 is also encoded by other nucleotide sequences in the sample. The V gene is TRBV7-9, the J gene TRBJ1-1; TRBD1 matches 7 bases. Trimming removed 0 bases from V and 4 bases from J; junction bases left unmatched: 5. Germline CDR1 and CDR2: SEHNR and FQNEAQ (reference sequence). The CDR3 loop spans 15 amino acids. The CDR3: CASSLAEGAGTEAFF. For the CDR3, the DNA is TGTGCCAGCAGCTTAGCGGAGGGGGCGGGCACTGAAGCTTTCTTT.

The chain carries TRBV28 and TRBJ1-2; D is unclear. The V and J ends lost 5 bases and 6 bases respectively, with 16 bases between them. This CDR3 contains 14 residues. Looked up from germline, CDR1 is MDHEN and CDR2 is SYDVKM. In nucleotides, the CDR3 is TGTGCCAGCAGTCCAACAAATCGTGGCAATGGCTACACCTTC. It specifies CASSPTNRGNGYTF.

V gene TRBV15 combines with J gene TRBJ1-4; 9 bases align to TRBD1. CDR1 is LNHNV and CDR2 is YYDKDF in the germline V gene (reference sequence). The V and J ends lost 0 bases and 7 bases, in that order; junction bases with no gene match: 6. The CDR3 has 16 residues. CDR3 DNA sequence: TGTGCCACCAGCAGAGACTCCGCGGGACAGGGTGAAAAACTGTTTTTT. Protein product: CATSRDSAGQGEKLFF.

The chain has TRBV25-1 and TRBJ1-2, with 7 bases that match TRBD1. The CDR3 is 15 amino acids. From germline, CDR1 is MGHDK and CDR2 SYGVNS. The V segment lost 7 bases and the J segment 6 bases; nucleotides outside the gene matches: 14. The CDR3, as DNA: TGTGCCAGCAAGAGGTCCCTAGACAGGGCGGATGGCTACACCTTC. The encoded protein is CASKRSLDRADGYTF.

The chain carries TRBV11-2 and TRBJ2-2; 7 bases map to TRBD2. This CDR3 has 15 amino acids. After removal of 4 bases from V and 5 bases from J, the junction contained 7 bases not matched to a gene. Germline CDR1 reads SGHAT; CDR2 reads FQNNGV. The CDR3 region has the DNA TGTGCCAGCAGCTCCCCGGGGGGTTCTACCGGGGAGCTGTTTTTT. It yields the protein CASSSPGGSTGELFF. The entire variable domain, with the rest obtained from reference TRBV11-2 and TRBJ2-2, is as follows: EAGVAQSPRYKIIEKRQSVAFWCNPISGHATLYWYQQILGQGPKLLIQFQNNGVVDDSQLPKDRFSAERLKGVDSTLKIQPAKLEDSAVYLCASSSPGGSTGELFFGEGSRLTVL.

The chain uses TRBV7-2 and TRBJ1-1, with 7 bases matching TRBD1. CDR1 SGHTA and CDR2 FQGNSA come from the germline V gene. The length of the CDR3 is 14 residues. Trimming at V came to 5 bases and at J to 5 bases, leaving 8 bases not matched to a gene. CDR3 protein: CASSPRQGRTEAFF. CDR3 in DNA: TGTGCCAGCAGCCCAAGACAGGGCCGAACTGAAGCTTTCTTT.

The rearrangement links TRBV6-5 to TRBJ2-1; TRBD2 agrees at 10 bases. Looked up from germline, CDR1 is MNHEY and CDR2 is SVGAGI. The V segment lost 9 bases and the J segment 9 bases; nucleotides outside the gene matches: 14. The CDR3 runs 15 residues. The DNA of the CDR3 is TGTGCCAGTGGGGCCAGCAGCGGGAGGGCCACTGAGCAGTTCTTC. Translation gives CASGASSGRATEQFF.

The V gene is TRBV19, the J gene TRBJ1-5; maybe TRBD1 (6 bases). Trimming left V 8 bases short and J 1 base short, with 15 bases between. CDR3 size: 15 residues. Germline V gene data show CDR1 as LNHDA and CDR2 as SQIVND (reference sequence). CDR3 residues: CASEGGGWSNQPQHF. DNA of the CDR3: TGTGCCAGTGAAGGGGGGGGTTGGAGCAATCAGCCCCAGCATTTT.

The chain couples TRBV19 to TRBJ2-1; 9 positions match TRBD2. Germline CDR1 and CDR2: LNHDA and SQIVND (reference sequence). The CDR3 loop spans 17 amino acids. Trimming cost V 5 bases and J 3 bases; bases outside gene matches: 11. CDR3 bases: TGTGCCAGTAGTGCGAGACTAGCGGATATCGACTACAATGAGCAGTTCTTC. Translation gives CASSARLADIDYNEQFF.

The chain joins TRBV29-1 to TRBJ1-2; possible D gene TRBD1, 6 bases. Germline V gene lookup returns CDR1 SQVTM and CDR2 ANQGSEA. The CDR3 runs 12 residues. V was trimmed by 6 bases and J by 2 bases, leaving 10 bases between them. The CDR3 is CSVVGGNYGYTF. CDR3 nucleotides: TGCAGCGTAGTTGGGGGCAACTATGGCTACACCTTC.

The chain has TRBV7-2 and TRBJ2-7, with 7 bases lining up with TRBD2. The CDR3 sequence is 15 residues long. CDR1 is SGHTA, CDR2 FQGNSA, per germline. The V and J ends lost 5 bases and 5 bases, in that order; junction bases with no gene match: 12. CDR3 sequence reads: CASSLGGELYHEQYV. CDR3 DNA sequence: TGTGCCAGCAGCCTTGGGGGGGAGTTGTACCACGAGCAGTACGTC.

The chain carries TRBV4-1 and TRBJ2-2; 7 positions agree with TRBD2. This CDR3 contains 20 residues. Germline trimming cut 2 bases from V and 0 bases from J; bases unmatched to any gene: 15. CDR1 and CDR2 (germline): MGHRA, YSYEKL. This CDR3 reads CASSQHMGGGGAANTGELFF. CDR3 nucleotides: TGCGCCAGCAGCCAACACATGGGGGGGGGTGGCGCCGCGAACACCGGGGAGCTGTTTTTT.

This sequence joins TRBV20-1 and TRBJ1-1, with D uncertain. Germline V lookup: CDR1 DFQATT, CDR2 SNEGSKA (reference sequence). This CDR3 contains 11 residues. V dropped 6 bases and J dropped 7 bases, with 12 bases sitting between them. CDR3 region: CSAPEVSEAFF. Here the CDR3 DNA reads TGCAGTGCACCTGAAGTCAGTGAAGCTTTCTTT.

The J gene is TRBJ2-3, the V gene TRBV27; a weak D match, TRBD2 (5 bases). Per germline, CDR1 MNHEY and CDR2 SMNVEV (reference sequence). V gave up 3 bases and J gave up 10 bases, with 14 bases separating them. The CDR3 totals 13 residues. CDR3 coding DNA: TGTGCCAGCAGTTTCGAGGGTGTCGCCGCGCAGTATTTT. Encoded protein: CASSFEGVAAQYF.

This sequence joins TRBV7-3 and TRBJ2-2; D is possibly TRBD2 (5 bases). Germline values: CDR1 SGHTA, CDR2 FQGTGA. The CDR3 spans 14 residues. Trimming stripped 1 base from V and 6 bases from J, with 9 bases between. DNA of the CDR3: TGTGCCAGCAGCTTAAAGTCCGGGGCCGGGGAGCTGTTTTTT. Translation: CASSLKSGAGELFF.

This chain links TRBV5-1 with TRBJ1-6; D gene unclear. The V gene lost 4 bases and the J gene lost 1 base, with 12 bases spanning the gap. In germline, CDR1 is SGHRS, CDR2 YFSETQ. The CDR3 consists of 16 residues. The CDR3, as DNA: TGCGCCAGCAGCCTCCAAACAGTGTCCTATAATTCACCCCTCCACTTT. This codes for CASSLQTVSYNSPLHF.

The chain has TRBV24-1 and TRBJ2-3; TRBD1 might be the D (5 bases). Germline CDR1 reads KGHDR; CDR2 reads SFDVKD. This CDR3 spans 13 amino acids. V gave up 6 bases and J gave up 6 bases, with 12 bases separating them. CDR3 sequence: CATSSSGIDTQYF. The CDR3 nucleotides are TGTGCCACCAGTTCCTCAGGGATTGATACGCAGTATTTT.

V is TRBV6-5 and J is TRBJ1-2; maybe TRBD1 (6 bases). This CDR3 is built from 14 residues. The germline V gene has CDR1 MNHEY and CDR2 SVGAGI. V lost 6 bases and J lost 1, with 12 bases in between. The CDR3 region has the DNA TGTGCCAGCAGCCGGGACACAAATAACTATGGCTACACCTTC. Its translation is CASSRDTNNYGYTF.

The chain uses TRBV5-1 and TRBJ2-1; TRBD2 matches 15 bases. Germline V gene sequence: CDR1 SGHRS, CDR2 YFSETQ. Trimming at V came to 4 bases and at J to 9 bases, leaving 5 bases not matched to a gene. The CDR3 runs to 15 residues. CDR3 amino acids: CASSRTSGRAAEQFF. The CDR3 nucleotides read TGCGCCAGCAGCCGGACTAGCGGGAGGGCAGCTGAGCAGTTCTTC.

CDR3 sequence (DNA): TGTGCCAGCAGCTCCGGGACAGGGACTTCACCCCTCCACTTT. Translated, it gives CASSSGTGTSPLHF. The chain joins TRBV5-8 to TRBJ1-6, with 9 bases identical to TRBD1. Germline CDR1 is SGHTS and CDR2 is YDEGEE. With V trimmed by 3 bases and J by 9 bases, 4 bases remained unmatched. CDR3 length: 14 residues.